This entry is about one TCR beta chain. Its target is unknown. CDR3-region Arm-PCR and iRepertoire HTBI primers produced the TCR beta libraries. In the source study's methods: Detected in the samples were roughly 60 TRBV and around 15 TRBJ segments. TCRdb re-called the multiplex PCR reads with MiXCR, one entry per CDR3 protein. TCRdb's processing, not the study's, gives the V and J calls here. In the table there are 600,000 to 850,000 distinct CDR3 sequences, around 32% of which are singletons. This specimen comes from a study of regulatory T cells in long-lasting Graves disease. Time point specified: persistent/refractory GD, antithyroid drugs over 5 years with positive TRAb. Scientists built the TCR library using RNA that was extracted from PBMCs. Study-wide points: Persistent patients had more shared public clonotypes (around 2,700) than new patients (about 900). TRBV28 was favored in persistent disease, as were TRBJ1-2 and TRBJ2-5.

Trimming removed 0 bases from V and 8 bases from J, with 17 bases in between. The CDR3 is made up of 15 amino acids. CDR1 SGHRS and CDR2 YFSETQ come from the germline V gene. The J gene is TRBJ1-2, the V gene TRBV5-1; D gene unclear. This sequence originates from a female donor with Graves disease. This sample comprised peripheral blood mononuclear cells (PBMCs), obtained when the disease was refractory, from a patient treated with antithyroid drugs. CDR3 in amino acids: CASSLVSSPSRGYTF. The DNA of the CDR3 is TGCGCCAGCAGCTTGGTATCGAGCCCGAGTCGGGGCTACACCTTC.